This T cell receptor (beta chain) was recovered during a study of STAT5B mutations in CD4+ large granular lymphocyte leukemia. Notes on the study in general: Higher CD4+ than CD8+ T-LGLL clonality might reflect small sample size. About a quarter of private leukemic clonotypes occurred rarely in other patients' non-leukemic repertoires.

The survey-level immunoSEQ assay was used. This table comes from immunoSEQ multiplex PCR, and its TCRdb copy is limited to in-frame clones, with some not included. The data contain roughly 35,000 clones, 55% to 80% of them seen just once; the ten biggest clones take up approximately 1.6%. The CDR3 is made up of 16 amino acids. CDR1 is SGHTA and CDR2 is FQGTGA in the germline V gene. V lost 6 bases and J lost 4; bases outside the gene matches: 7. Healthy controls were blood donor buffy coats. Details on this clone: Its antigen remains unknown.

The chain is built from TRBV7-3 and TRBJ2-2, with 11 bases matching TRBD2. This clonotype was sampled from a human donor in good health. Material for sequencing was CD4+ T cells from blood buffy coats. CDR3 DNA sequence: TGTGCCAGCAGTCGAACTAGCGGGGGCGGCACCGGGGAGCTGTTTTTT. Translating gives CASSRTSGGGTGELFF.